This T cell receptor (beta chain) derives from a study of response to subunit inactivated influenza vaccine. This CDR3 has 16 amino acids. With 0 bases removed from V and 2 bases from J, the gap between germline ends came to 11 bases. From the RT-PCR reads, TCRdb called clonotypes with MiXCR, one entry per CDR3 protein. This sample carries almost 600,000 distinct CDR3 sequences, less than 15% of them seen once, and the ten largest clones take 11%. Source: PBMCs from blood, taken 12 days after vaccination. The TCR sequence derives from a man aged 50 to 59 who received an inactivated influenza vaccine. The V and J genes are TRBV23-1 and TRBJ1-5; perhaps TRBD1 as D (6 bases). TRBV23-1 counts as an open reading frame of uncertain function. The CDR3 here is CASSQSGRGGNQPQHF. CDR3 coding DNA: TGCGCCAGCAGTCAATCGGGCAGGGGAGGCAATCAGCCCCAGCATTTT.